This T cell receptor (beta chain) stems from a study of blood T cell repertoires in COVID-19 (TCRdb year 2020). Describing the broader study: Samples covering the acute and convalescent phases of COVID-19 were provided by collaborators in the United States, Italy and Spain. The sample metadata nearly always contained a de-identified subject ID, COVID-19 status, age in years and sex. Subjects who had been exposed to COVID-19, were actively infected with it, or had recovered from it provided the deeply sampled blood TCRbeta repertoires that made up the dataset. The samples were drawn from the first 160 participants of the ongoing ImmuneRACE study and from over a thousand subjects provided by 6 global collaborators. The prospective study material was composed of cDNA or gDNA derived from T cells, B-cell-depleted T cells, or PBMCs. The repertoires were made available in a free public database intended to serve as a resource for research on the immune response to SARS-CoV-2. HLA class I and class II types, where available, came from metadata supplied by the sample provider rather than from assay-based typing.

The immunoSEQ Assay, a bias-controlled multiplex PCR, was used to amplify TCRbeta CDR3 regions from genomic DNA. Concerning the study's data processing: The number of nucleated cells in each sample was estimated from the amplification of reference gene primers within the assay. To quantify the absolute abundance of each unique TCRbeta CDR3 rearrangement, sequence reads were collapsed and filtered. For each sample, productive Simpson clonality was calculated as the square root of Simpson's diversity index over productive rearrangements. TCRdb retrieved this table from immuneACCESS and kept in-frame rearrangements only. Not all clones are present; in checked studies, unresolved V genes account for under half, and no reason is known for the remainder. The DNA gave D and trimming, while V, J and clone size come from that table. The sample table lists around 150,000 clones, 75% to 90% of them with a count of one. The top ten hold about 5.2% of the sample.

Relative to germline, V is 5 bases shorter and J is 2 bases shorter, with 11 bases between their ends. The CDR3, cysteine through phenylalanine, is 13 amino acids long. Only CDR3 DNA is held: 39 bases, read in frame from base 1. Based on the germline V gene, the CDR1 and CDR2 sequences are SQVTM and ANQGSEA. Participants in the prospective study were aged roughly 18 to 100 years, lived in about two dozen United States geographic areas, and enrolled through a virtual design. To assign participants to cohorts, the prospective study relied on clinical history that participants themselves reported in a screening survey and a study questionnaire. Exposed participants had been in contact, within 2 weeks of entering the study, with a person who had a PCR-confirmed or clinician-diagnosed case of COVID-19. In the prospective study, mobile phlebotomists collected whole blood, serum and a nasopharyngeal or oropharyngeal swab from each participant. Over a roughly 2-month period, participants in the prospective study had the option of providing additional blood draws and questionnaires. Before DNA extraction, blood samples from the prospective study were shipped at room temperature or frozen.

Overall study results and their limits: The amount of clinical and demographic metadata varied by source and participant and was provided uncurated.

On this clone: Its antigen is still unknown. No much larger clone is present one base from it, and per-base qualities are unavailable.

The TCR sequence derives from a man aged 65-85 years who had been exposed to COVID-19. The chain employs TRBV29-1 and TRBJ2-3; D gene: possibly TRBD2, on 5 matching bases. The sequenced sample consisted of PBMCs or T cells enriched from blood (not recorded which). Here is the DNA: TGCAGCGTTTTCGGGGAACCCACAGATACGCAGTATTTT. Its coded protein is CSVFGEPTDTQYF.